This T cell receptor (beta chain) was recorded in a study of regulatory T cells in long-lasting Graves disease. Study-level background: Persistence in Graves' disease denoted antithyroid drug use beyond 5 years alongside positive TSH receptor antibodies.

Time point specified: persistent/refractory GD, antithyroid drugs over 5 years with positive TRAb. From RNA extracted from PBMCs, the TCR library was made. Comment on this clonotype: Its antigen is not identified. The final CDR3 position lacks the conserved phenylalanine or tryptophan, pointing to a likely read error.

Arm-PCR of CDR3 regions and iRepertoire HTBI primers were the basis on which TCR beta libraries were built. One entry per CDR3 protein, called by TCRdb with MiXCR from the multiplex PCR reads. The top ten hold under 25% of the sample, which has roughly 400,000 distinct CDR3 sequences, less than 25% seen once. The germline gives CDR1 SGHTA, CDR2 FQGNSA. The CDR3 sequence is 12 residues long. V was clipped by 5 bases and J by 3 bases, with 5 bases between them. Points from the study as a whole: Clonotypes that were public and shared totalled roughly 3,000 in persistent patients versus around 1,000 in new patients. Lower TCR diversity characterized persistent Graves' patients relative to newly diagnosed patients. Under persistent disease, TRBV28, TRBJ1-2 and TRBJ2-5 were used preferentially.

The sample was peripheral blood mononuclear cells (PBMCs), taken when the disease was refractory, from a patient treated with antithyroid drugs. The clonotype was recovered from a female donor with Graves disease. V gene TRBV7-2 combines with J gene TRBJ2-1; no clear D gene. CDR3 sequence: CASSEHYNEQFS. CDR3 DNA: TGTGCCAGCAGCGAGCACTACAATGAGCAGTTCTCC.